The 30 T cell receptor beta chains below come from one sample, sequenced in a study of shared clonotypes between healthy human individuals. TCRdb's table, derived via immunoSEQ multiplex PCR, lists solely in-frame clones and lacks some. The top ten clones hold roughly 0.9% of a sample with around 1,100,000 clones, approximately 77% of them seen once. Sequenced input: memory CD4+ T cells from PBMCs. Sample subset: CD45RA-negative fraction. The source is a man younger than 30 in good health. Some clones in this sample may be carry-over from other donors' samples.

This chain links TRBV30 with TRBJ2-5; 8 nucleotides align to TRBD1. The CDR3 spans 17 residues. Losses at the gene ends were 0 bases for V and 2 bases for J; bases not matched to a gene: 11. Germline lookup yields CDR1 GTSNPN and CDR2 SVGIG (reference sequence). In DNA form, the CDR3 reads TGTGCCTGGAGTGTTGTTTGGGACAGGAGAATTCAAGAGACCCAGTACTTC. Encoded protein: CAWSVVWDRRIQETQYF.

The chain combines TRBV7-9 with TRBJ2-7; maybe TRBD1 (6 bases). CDR3 length equals 17 residues. V lost 5 bases to trimming and J lost 3 bases, with 23 bases between them. Germline V gene lookup returns CDR1 SEHNR and CDR2 FQNEAQ (reference sequence). The CDR3 loop reads CASSNEQDSLSFYEQYF. The CDR3, as DNA: TGTGCCAGCAGCAACGAACAGGACAGCTTGTCGTTCTACGAGCAGTACTTC.

This clone was detected once. The J gene is TRBJ2-3, the V gene TRBV5-4; TRBD1 agrees at 9 bases. Germline V gene data show CDR1 as SGHNT and CDR2 as YYREEE (reference sequence). The CDR3 consists of 17 residues. The junction had 11 bases not matched to a gene; V was cut back by 3 bases and J by 3 bases. CDR3 nucleotide sequence: TGTGCCAGCAGCTCCGGCCCGGGACAGGGATCTACAGATACGCAGTATTTT. This codes for CASSSGPGQGSTDTQYF.

The chain joins TRBV6-6 to TRBJ2-5; 8 bases are a match to TRBD1. Gene TRBJ2-7 matches the end of the DNA better, so the J call may be wrong. Germline V gene data show CDR1 as MNHNY and CDR2 as SVGAGI (reference sequence). This CDR3 contains 13 residues. CDR3 coding DNA: TGTGCCAGCAGCAGGGGGCAGGGGAACGAGCAGTACTTC. Its translation is CASSRGQGNEQYF.

This chain links TRBV4-2 with TRBJ1-4, with 8 nucleotides matching TRBD1. Germline assignment: CDR1 LGHNA and CDR2 YNFKEQ. CDR3 length: 15 amino acids. V lost 4 bases to trimming and J lost 8 bases; unmatched junction nucleotides: 9. CDR3 sequence reads: CASSLIRTGNEKLFF. The CDR3 region has the DNA TGTGCCAGCAGCCTAATTAGGACAGGGAACGAAAAACTGTTTTTT.

The V call is TRBV5-6, the J call TRBJ2-7; D remains ambiguous. Between the trimmed V and J ends, which lost 4 bases and 5 bases, there was a span of 22 bases. This CDR3 spans 16 amino acids. In germline, CDR1 is SGHDT, CDR2 YYEEEE. CDR3 region: CASSRGRARNGNEQYF. Here the CDR3 DNA reads TGTGCCAGCAGCCGCGGTCGGGCCCGGAATGGCAACGAGCAGTACTTC.

The V call is TRBV5-1, the J call TRBJ2-1; 9 bases agree with TRBD2. CDR3 length: 15 residues. Germline values: CDR1 SGHRS, CDR2 YFSETQ. With 6 bases clipped from V and 4 bases from J, the junction kept 8 bases outside the gene matches. DNA of the CDR3: TGCGCCAGCATTTCGATAGCGGGAGCTTACAATGAGCAGTTCTTC. It is translated as CASISIAGAYNEQFF.

This clone was observed a handful of times. The gene calls are TRBV27 and TRBJ2-5; 8 bases fit TRBD1. The germline CDR1 and CDR2 sequences are MNHEY and SMNVEV (reference sequence). V trimming: 3 bases; J trimming: 4 bases; junction bases outside the gene matches: 7. The CDR3 length is 15 residues. This chain's CDR3 is CASSFFRQGRETQYF. The CDR3 nucleotides are TGTGCCAGCAGTTTTTTTAGACAGGGGAGAGAGACCCAGTACTTC.

The chain couples TRBV27 to TRBJ2-2; TRBD2 matches at 7 bases. Per the germline V gene, CDR1 is MNHEY and CDR2 is SMNVEV (reference sequence). This CDR3 is 17 amino acids long. Trimming removed 2 bases from V and 1 base from J; junction bases left unmatched: 7. CDR3 region: CASSLSIRGENTGELFF. DNA for the CDR3: TGTGCCAGCAGTTTAAGTATCCGGGGGGAGAACACCGGGGAGCTGTTTTTT.

J is TRBJ1-1 and V is TRBV2; tentative D call: TRBD1 (5 bases). The V and J ends lost 5 bases and 6 bases respectively, with 7 bases between them. CDR1 is SNHLY and CDR2 is FYNNEI in the germline V gene. This CDR3 spans 11 amino acids. The CDR3 nucleotides are TGTGCCAGCAGTAAGACAGCTGAAGCTTTCTTT. It translates to CASSKTAEAFF.

The rearrangement joins TRBV19 to TRBJ2-4; either TRBD1 or TRBD2 may supply D (5 bases each). CDR3 length equals 17 residues. The ends were cut back, 4 bases at V and 0 bases at J, with 16 bases in the middle. Per germline, CDR1 LNHDA and CDR2 SQIVND (reference sequence). DNA of the CDR3: TGTGCCAGTAGTAGCGGACGGTGGGGGTTAGCCAAAAACATTCAGTACTTC. Its protein is CASSSGRWGLAKNIQYF.

This rearrangement joins TRBV18 to TRBJ2-7; D possibly uses TRBD1 or TRBD2 (5 bases each). The CDR3 totals 16 residues. Germline lookup yields CDR1 KGHSH and CDR2 LQKENI. The ends were cut back, 3 bases at V and 2 bases at J, with 17 bases in the middle. CDR3: CASSPGSGRVTYEQYF. In nucleotides, the CDR3 is TGTGCCAGCTCACCCGGTTCGGGGCGGGTAACCTACGAGCAGTACTTC.

CDR3 sequence: CSVELGFEAFF. CDR3 DNA: TGCAGCGTTGAATTGGGATTTGAAGCTTTCTTT. V is TRBV29-1 and J is TRBJ1-1; D unresolved. The length of the CDR3 is 11 residues. Trimming pared 2 bases from V and 7 bases from J, leaving 8 bases between. CDR1 is SQVTM and CDR2 is ANQGSEA in the germline V gene. Together with reference TRBV29-1 and TRBJ1-1, the CDR3 gives the full variable domain: SAVISQKPSRDICQRGTSLTIQCQVDSQVTMMFWYRQQPGQSLTLIATANQGSEATYESGFVIDKFPISRPNLTFSTLTVSNMSPEDSSIYLCSVELGFEAFFGQGTRLTVV.

The gene calls are TRBV28 and TRBJ2-2; 7 bases agree with TRBD2. J lost 6 bases, V lost 6 bases, and 7 bases had no gene match. CDR1 and CDR2 from the germline V gene are MDHEN and SYDVKM. The CDR3 is 14 amino acids. The CDR3 reads CASSQVGGSGELFF. CDR3 bases: TGTGCCAGCAGCCAAGTCGGGGGGTCCGGGGAGCTGTTTTTT. The entire variable domain, with the rest obtained from reference TRBV28 and TRBJ2-2, is as follows: DVKVTQSSRYLVKRTGEKVFLECVQDMDHENMFWYRQDPGLGLRLIYFSYDVKMKEKGDIPEGYSVSREKKERFSLILESASTNQTSMYLCASSQVGGSGELFFGEGSRLTVL.

The chain has TRBV10-3 and TRBJ1-5, with D tentatively TRBD1 (6 bases). The V gene's germline CDR1 is ENHRY and CDR2 SYGVKD. Trimming removed 3 bases from V and 6 bases from J, with 12 bases in between. This CDR3 has 14 residues. CDR3 residues: CAISDQQGVQPQHF. In DNA form, the CDR3 reads TGTGCCATCAGTGATCAACAGGGTGTTCAGCCCCAGCATTTT.

The CDR3 loop is CAISVGASTDTQYF. Written as DNA, the CDR3 is TGTGCCATCAGTGTGGGGGCTAGCACAGATACGCAGTATTTT. V and J are TRBV10-3 and TRBJ2-3; D may be TRBD1 (6 bases). Germline values: CDR1 ENHRY, CDR2 SYGVKD. Trimming stripped 4 bases from V and 0 bases from J, with 8 bases between. The CDR3 has 14 residues.

J is TRBJ2-6 and V is TRBV4-1; a weak D match, TRBD1 (5 bases). V lost 1 base to trimming and J lost 2 bases, with 9 bases between them. The CDR3 loop spans 16 amino acids. Germline CDR1 and CDR2: MGHRA and YSYEKL. As DNA, the CDR3 is TGCGCCAGCAGCCAAGGAACAGGAGCTGGGGCCAACGTCCTGACTTTC. This translates into CASSQGTGAGANVLTF.

The CDR3 protein is CASISGGASFGYTF. The CDR3 bases are TGTGCCAGCATCTCGGGAGGGGCGAGTTTTGGCTACACCTTC. This sequence joins TRBV28 and TRBJ1-2; tentatively, D is TRBD1 (5 bases). CDR3 length: 14 residues. Per germline, CDR1 MDHEN and CDR2 SYDVKM. Trimming stripped 7 bases from V and 7 bases from J, with 19 bases between.

This clone was seen a single time. V usage is TRBV7-9 and J usage is TRBJ1-5; D is ambiguous. Germline lookup yields CDR1 SEHNR and CDR2 FQNEAQ (reference sequence). The CDR3 runs to 14 residues. Trimming shortened V by 1 base and J by 5 bases, and 9 bases separated the two germline ends. In nucleotides, the CDR3 is TGTGCCAGCAGCTTAGGCGGTGGGCATCAGCCCCAGCATTTT. The encoded protein is CASSLGGGHQPQHF.

The genes are TRBV9 and TRBJ2-3; 12 bases are shared with TRBD2. With 2 bases clipped from V and 5 bases from J, the junction kept 6 bases outside the gene matches. The CDR3 length is 16 residues. Germline V CDR1 and CDR2: SGDLS, YYNGEE. The CDR3 bases are TGTGCCAGCAGCGTCTCTAGCGGGAGGGGGAGAGATACGCAGTATTTT. Its translation: CASSVSSGRGRDTQYF.

CDR3 region: CASSLEAEGLAGPSHEQYF. In DNA, the CDR3 is TGTGCCAGCAGCTTAGAGGCGGAAGGACTAGCGGGGCCATCCCACGAGCAGTACTTC. The V call is TRBV11-2, the J call TRBJ2-7; 12 bases map to TRBD2. From germline, CDR1 is SGHAT and CDR2 FQNNGV. The J segment lost 5 bases and the V segment lost 0 bases, leaving 14 bases of the junction unmatched. This CDR3 contains 19 residues.

V and J are TRBV10-3 and TRBJ2-7; TRBD2 aligns across 7 bases. V shed 7 bases, J shed 1 base, and the junction held 19 bases outside the gene matches. This CDR3 region has 18 residues. From germline, CDR1 is ENHRY and CDR2 SYGVKD. CDR3 in amino acids: CAITPGLLAFGRSYEQYF. As DNA, the CDR3 is TGTGCCATCACCCCAGGATTACTAGCGTTTGGACGGTCCTACGAGCAGTACTTC.

V usage is TRBV28 and J usage is TRBJ1-5; unclear D gene. V dropped 4 bases and J dropped 3 bases, with 7 bases sitting between them. Germline values: CDR1 MDHEN, CDR2 SYDVKM. The CDR3 consists of 13 residues. Here the CDR3 DNA reads TGTGCCAGCAGTTCGGAACTCAATCAGCCCCAGCATTTT. Translating it yields CASSSELNQPQHF.

V usage is TRBV30 and J usage is TRBJ2-1; TRBD1 aligns across 9 bases. Per the germline V gene, CDR1 is GTSNPN and CDR2 is SVGIG (reference sequence). This CDR3 region has 12 residues. The ends lost 3 bases at V and 14 bases at J; junction bases unmatched: 8. CDR3 residues: CAWRITGGIKFF. The DNA of the CDR3 is TGTGCCTGGAGGATTACAGGGGGCATCAAGTTCTTC. Filled out from reference TRBV30 and TRBJ2-1, the complete variable domain reads SQTIHQWPATLVQPVGSPLSLECTVEGTSNPNLYWYRQAAGRGLQLLFYSVGIGQISSEVPQNLSASRPQDRQFILSSKKLLLSDSGFYLCAWRITGGIKFFGPGTRLTVL.

V is TRBV7-9 and J is TRBJ2-5; the D call may be TRBD1 or TRBD2 (5 bases each). This CDR3 region has 16 residues. V shed 4 bases and J shed 4 bases, with 19 bases lying between them. CDR1 and CDR2 (germline): SEHNR, FQNEAQ (reference sequence). The CDR3 sequence is CASSWGRGPRRETQYF. In DNA, the CDR3 is TGTGCCAGCAGCTGGGGACGTGGGCCCCGTAGAGAGACCCAGTACTTC.

This chain uses TRBV7-9 with TRBJ2-4; 8 bases align to TRBD2. The germline gives CDR1 SEHNR, CDR2 FQNEAQ (reference sequence). The length of the CDR3 is 15 residues. The V gene end was trimmed by 7 bases and the J gene end by 6 bases; junction bases not matched to a gene: 11. CDR3 DNA sequence: TGTGCCAGCAACTCGGGAGGGGCATTGGGAAACATTCAGTACTTC. This encodes CASNSGGALGNIQYF.

The chain couples TRBV4-1 to TRBJ1-2; 8 nucleotides align to TRBD1. Germline V gene data show CDR1 as MGHRA and CDR2 as YSYEKL. Losses at the gene ends were 3 bases for V and 7 bases for J; bases not matched to a gene: 7. The CDR3 is 14 amino acids. CDR3 sequence: CASSQDRTGRGYTF. The CDR3 DNA follows: TGCGCCAGCAGCCAGGATCGGACAGGGCGTGGCTACACCTTC.

The chain has TRBV7-2 and TRBJ1-1, with a tentative D call TRBD1 (6 bases). The V and J ends lost 5 bases and 0 bases respectively, with 13 bases between them. Germline CDR1 reads SGHTA; CDR2 reads FQGNSA. This CDR3 comprises 15 residues. The CDR3 DNA sequence: TGTGCCAGCAGCGGTCGGACAGCAGTGAACACTGAAGCTTTCTTT. Translation: CASSGRTAVNTEAFF.

This sequence joins TRBV4-1 and TRBJ2-1; the D is unclear. From germline, CDR1 is MGHRA and CDR2 YSYEKL. This CDR3 region has 14 residues. Deletions cut 0 bases from V and 0 bases from J, with 3 bases between. The CDR3 nucleotides are TGCGCCAGCAGCCAAGATCACTCCTACAATGAGCAGTTCTTC. Its translation: CASSQDHSYNEQFF.

The chain joins TRBV28 to TRBJ1-5, with D possibly being TRBD1 (5 bases). The CDR3 is 16 residues long. CDR1 MDHEN and CDR2 SYDVKM come from the germline V gene. Trimming pared 3 bases from V and 6 bases from J, leaving 18 bases between. The CDR3 nucleotides are TGTGCCAGCAGTTTTGTAGGAAGGGGTGGTCGTCAGCCCCAGCATTTT. Its protein is CASSFVGRGGRQPQHF.